The 26 T cell receptor beta chains below were found in one sample sequenced in a study of blood T cell repertoires in COVID-19. Sequencing used immunoSEQ multiplex PCR; TCRdb keeps in-frame clones, though not all of them. The profile shows under 95,000 clones, roughly nine tenths of them singletons. The specimen sequenced was peripheral blood. These receptors came from a man aged 45 to 65 with COVID-19, enrolled during active disease.

This chain connects TRBV6-5 to TRBJ2-3; D gene unclear. Trimming pared 0 bases from V and 0 bases from J, leaving 10 bases between. Germline V gives CDR1 MNHEY, CDR2 SVGAGI. CDR3 length: 16 residues. This CDR3 is CASSYSTGTSTDTQYF. The CDR3 DNA reads TGTGCCAGCAGTTACTCGACTGGAACTAGCACAGATACGCAGTATTTT.

The chain combines TRBV4-1 with TRBJ1-6, with 7 nucleotides matching TRBD1. Trimming at V came to 4 bases and at J to 10 bases, leaving 10 bases not matched to a gene. Germline V gene sequence: CDR1 MGHRA, CDR2 YSYEKL. This CDR3 spans 15 amino acids. The DNA of the CDR3 is TGCGCCAGCAGCCTCCTAGGGGGCCCCAGGTCACCCCTCCACTTT. Protein: CASSLLGGPRSPLHF.

J is TRBJ1-3 and V is TRBV4-1; TRBD1 might be the D (6 bases). V was clipped by 8 bases and J by 9 bases, with 20 bases between them. The germline V gene encodes CDR1 MGHRA and CDR2 YSYEKL. This CDR3 spans 14 amino acids. The CDR3 spells CASGMAGERATIYF. The CDR3 DNA follows: TGCGCCAGCGGAATGGCAGGGGAAAGGGCCACCATATATTTT.

V gene TRBV11-1 combines with J gene TRBJ2-7; 8 nucleotides agree with TRBD1. The V segment lost 4 bases and the J segment 3 bases; nucleotides outside the gene matches: 8. In germline, CDR1 is SGHAT, CDR2 FQDESV (reference sequence). The CDR3 extends over 15 amino acids. CDR3 region: CASSSSGTGLYEQYF. CDR3 in DNA: TGTGCCAGCAGCTCTTCTGGGACAGGTCTCTACGAGCAGTACTTC. Using reference TRBV11-1 and TRBJ2-7 for the parts outside the CDR3, the full variable domain is EAEVAQSPRYKITEKSQAVAFWCDPISGHATLYWYRQILGQGPELLVQFQDESVVDDSQLPKDRFSAERLKGVDSTLKIQPAELGDSAMYLCASSSSGTGLYEQYFGPGTRLTVT.

The chain is built from TRBV9 and TRBJ2-3; tentatively, D is TRBD2 (6 bases). The ends were cut back, 3 bases at V and 4 bases at J, with 12 bases in the middle. Germline V lookup: CDR1 SGDLS, CDR2 YYNGEE. The CDR3 is 14 residues long. The CDR3 region is CASSDPLAADTQYF. DNA of the CDR3: TGTGCCAGCAGCGACCCACTAGCAGCAGATACGCAGTATTTT.

This rearrangement joins TRBV5-4 to TRBJ2-1; 15 bases are a match to TRBD2. Germline V CDR1 and CDR2: SGHNT, YYREEE (reference sequence). The CDR3 has 18 amino acids. J was trimmed by 6 bases and V by 4 bases; bases with no gene match: 11. CDR3 in DNA: TGTGCCAGCAGCGGGGGGACTAGCGGGAGGAGCGCCCCCAATGAGCAGTTCTTC. This sequence encodes CASSGGTSGRSAPNEQFF.

The genes are TRBV9 and TRBJ2-2, with D possibly matching TRBD2 (7 bases). CDR1 is SGDLS, CDR2 YYNGEE, per germline. V lost 0 bases, J lost 8 bases, and 17 bases lay in between. The CDR3 sequence is 16 residues long. CDR3 region: CASSVAGGGPGGELFF. The CDR3 nucleotides are TGTGCCAGCAGCGTAGCGGGGGGCGGGCCTGGAGGGGAGCTGTTTTTT.

As DNA, the CDR3 is TGTGCCAGCAGCTTAGCGATTGGAGAAACAGATACGCAGTATTTT. Its translation is CASSLAIGETDTQYF. The chain is built from TRBV5-4 and TRBJ2-3; D not certain. V was clipped by 2 bases and J by 3 bases, with 13 bases between them. From germline, CDR1 is SGHNT and CDR2 YYREEE (reference sequence). CDR3 size: 15 residues. The whole variable domain, remainder taken from reference TRBV5-4 and TRBJ2-3, is ETGVTQSPTHLIKTRGQQVTLRCSSQSGHNTVSWYQQALGQGPQFIFQYYREEENGRGNFPPRFSGLQFPNYSSELNVNALELDDSALYLCASSLAIGETDTQYFGPGTRLTVL.

The chain links TRBV5-6 to TRBJ2-3; 10 bases map to TRBD2. The CDR3 has 16 residues. Looked up from germline, CDR1 is SGHDT and CDR2 is YYEEEE. J gave up 5 bases and V 3 bases, and 9 bases lay outside the gene matches. The CDR3 region is CASSSWTSGRVDTQYF. The CDR3 DNA sequence: TGTGCCAGCAGCTCCTGGACTAGCGGCCGAGTAGATACGCAGTATTTT.

V and J are TRBV6-5 and TRBJ1-2, with D tentatively TRBD1 (6 bases). The germline V gene encodes CDR1 MNHEY and CDR2 SVGAGI. V lost 4 bases, J lost 6 bases, and 18 bases lay in between. The CDR3 is made up of 15 amino acids. CDR3 residues: CASSLRNTGNDGYTF. The CDR3, as DNA: TGTGCCAGCAGTTTACGGAATACAGGGAATGATGGCTACACCTTC.

The chain is built from TRBV5-1 and TRBJ2-5, with TRBD1 matching over 10 bases. J was trimmed by 5 bases and V by 0 bases; bases with no gene match: 7. The germline V gene has CDR1 SGHRS and CDR2 YFSETQ. The CDR3 sequence is 16 residues long. CDR3 amino acids: CASSLDGTGVRETQYF. The CDR3 coding sequence is TGCGCCAGCAGCTTGGACGGGACAGGGGTGCGGGAGACCCAGTACTTC.

The chain links TRBV5-6 to TRBJ2-7, with 8 nucleotides matching TRBD2. Germline CDR1 and CDR2: SGHDT and YYEEEE. CDR3 length equals 14 residues. With 0 bases clipped from V and 6 bases from J, the junction kept 5 bases outside the gene matches. CDR3: CASSLGGLAPEQYF. The DNA for the CDR3 is TGTGCCAGCAGCTTGGGAGGACTAGCTCCCGAGCAGTACTTC.

This clone was detected a few times. The rearrangement uses TRBV5-6 and TRBJ1-2; D ambiguous. CDR1 is SGHDT and CDR2 is YYEEEE in the germline V gene. This CDR3 is built from 13 residues. The V and J ends lost 3 bases and 2 bases respectively, with 8 bases between them. Here the CDR3 reads CASSSGGNYGYTF. In DNA form, the CDR3 reads TGTGCCAGCAGCTCCGGCGGGAACTATGGCTACACCTTC.

The chain carries TRBV21-1 and TRBJ1-6. TRBV21-1 is labeled a pseudogene. The CDR3 loop spans 15 amino acids. In DNA form, the CDR3 reads TGTGCCAGCAGCACGTCGCTCGAGTTAAATTCACCCCTCCACTTT. Translation: CASSTSLELNSPLHF.

This chain links TRBV5-4 with TRBJ2-3, with D hard to call. This CDR3 has 13 amino acids. Germline V gene sequence: CDR1 SGHNT, CDR2 YYREEE (reference sequence). V lost 1 base and J 8 bases, leaving 11 bases between the germline ends. The CDR3 here is CASSLTSPGTQYF. CDR3 coding DNA: TGTGCCAGCAGCTTGACGTCCCCGGGTACGCAGTATTTT.

This chain joins TRBV10-3 and TRBJ2-3, with 7 bases identical to TRBD2. Germline loops: CDR1 ENHRY, CDR2 SYGVKD. CDR3 length: 16 residues. The V and J ends lost 0 bases and 5 bases, in that order; junction bases with no gene match: 8. The CDR3 nucleotides read TGTGCCATCAGTGAGTCCGGGGAGGGGAACGAAGATACGCAGTATTTT. Translated, it gives CAISESGEGNEDTQYF.

V and J are TRBV2 and TRBJ2-7, with 9 bases identical to TRBD1. The CDR3 is made up of 14 amino acids. Germline V CDR1 and CDR2: SNHLY, FYNNEI. V lost 6 bases, J lost 5 bases, and 8 bases stayed unmatched. The CDR3 spells CASSHEGQGHEQYV. In DNA form, the CDR3 reads TGTGCCAGCAGCCACGAGGGACAGGGCCACGAGCAGTACGTC.

The CDR3 DNA reads TGTGCCGGCTCACTAGCGGGAGTTCGCGAGCAGTACTTC. This gives the protein CAGSLAGVREQYF. The chain combines TRBV5-4 with TRBJ2-7; TRBD2 matches 11 bases. CDR3 length: 13 residues. After removal of 10 bases from V and 6 bases from J, the junction contained 9 bases not matched to a gene. Germline assignment: CDR1 SGHNT and CDR2 YYREEE (reference sequence).

The rearrangement joins TRBV30 to TRBJ1-1, with 7 bases aligning to TRBD1. The length of the CDR3 is 14 residues. Germline V lookup: CDR1 GTSNPN, CDR2 SVGIG (reference sequence). J was trimmed by 1 base and V by 4 bases; bases with no gene match: 6. The chain's CDR3 is CAWKVGTANTEAFF. The CDR3 nucleotides are TGTGCCTGGAAGGTTGGGACAGCGAACACTGAAGCTTTCTTT.

This clone has a single count. The CDR3 reads CASRDDVGGEQYV. The CDR3 DNA reads TGTGCCAGCAGGGACGACGTAGGGGGCGAGCAGTACGTC. V is TRBV25-1 and J is TRBJ2-7, with D possibly matching TRBD1 (6 bases). V lost 6 bases and J lost 6, with 15 bases in between. The length of the CDR3 is 13 residues. The V gene's germline CDR1 is MGHDK and CDR2 SYGVNS.

The rearrangement links TRBV7-3 to TRBJ2-3; 7 bases align to TRBD1. The J segment lost 0 bases and the V segment lost 4 bases, leaving 7 bases of the junction unmatched. This CDR3 has 16 amino acids. CDR1 and CDR2 (germline): SGHTA, FQGTGA. In nucleotides, the CDR3 is TGTGCCAGCAGCTACACAGGGGCTAGGAGCACAGATACGCAGTATTTT. It yields the protein CASSYTGARSTDTQYF.

The J gene is TRBJ1-6, the V gene TRBV7-3, with D possibly being TRBD1 (6 bases). Trimming removed 2 bases at V and 10 bases at J, with 12 bases between. The germline gives CDR1 SGHTA, CDR2 FQGTGA. This CDR3 contains 14 residues. The CDR3, as DNA: TGTGCCAGCAGCTTAGGGGACAATCGGTCACCCCTCCACTTT. This encodes CASSLGDNRSPLHF.

The chain recombines TRBV18 with TRBJ1-4; TRBD1 aligns across 7 bases. The CDR3 has 17 amino acids. Germline V gene sequence: CDR1 KGHSH, CDR2 LQKENI. Trimming cost V 2 bases and J 8 bases; bases outside gene matches: 14. Written as DNA, the CDR3 is TGTGCCAGCTCACCAGGAGGTTTAAGGGGGCGTTTCGAAAAACTGTTTTTT. Protein sequence: CASSPGGLRGRFEKLFF.

The genes are TRBV5-1 and TRBJ2-1; maybe TRBD2 (6 bases). The CDR3 has 20 residues. Per the germline V gene, CDR1 is SGHRS and CDR2 is YFSETQ. V gave up 2 bases and J gave up 0 bases, with 24 bases separating them. The CDR3 DNA reads as TGCGCCAGCAGCTTTTTTCTATCGGCGGGGACCTTAAGCTCCTACAATGAGCAGTTCTTC. As protein: CASSFFLSAGTLSSYNEQFF.

The chain recombines TRBV28 with TRBJ2-7; 9 bases map to TRBD1. J was trimmed by 2 bases and V by 4 bases; bases with no gene match: 12. The CDR3 extends over 17 amino acids. The germline V gene has CDR1 MDHEN and CDR2 SYDVKM. The CDR3 coding sequence is TGTGCCAGCAGTTCCCCTGCGTTAGGGACAGGGCCCTACGAGCAGTACTTC. Translated, it gives CASSSPALGTGPYEQYF.

The chain uses TRBV9 and TRBJ1-1; perhaps TRBD1 as D (6 bases). The CDR3 is made up of 14 amino acids. Germline lookup yields CDR1 SGDLS and CDR2 YYNGEE. Trimming removed 2 bases from V and 4 bases from J, with 12 bases in between. DNA of the CDR3: TGTGCCAGCAGCGTGACAGGTTCCGTCACTGAAGCTTTCTTT. Its protein product is CASSVTGSVTEAFF.